Each of the 16 T cell receptor beta chains below was sequenced from the same sample in a study of cytomegalovirus exposure and HLA in healthy donors. Use of 60 Vbeta and 13 Jbeta primers characterized the PCR. The assay was immunoSEQ multiplex PCR, and TCRdb's table has in-frame clones only and misses some. The sample yields 100,000 to 150,000 clones, around 78% seen once. The sample was PBMCs. The receptors stem from a young woman in good health and CMV-seronegative.

The chain couples TRBV30 to TRBJ1-1; tentatively, D is TRBD1 (5 bases). The CDR3 is made up of 14 amino acids. Germline V gene data show CDR1 as GTSNPN and CDR2 as SVGIG (reference sequence). Trimming removed 4 bases from V and 1 base from J, with 13 bases in between. This CDR3 reads CAWTPGLQNTEAFF. DNA of the CDR3: TGTGCCTGGACCCCGGGACTGCAGAACACTGAAGCTTTCTTT.

The genes are TRBV5-4 and TRBJ1-2; the match to TRBD1 covers 8 bases. Germline trimming cut 4 bases from V and 4 bases from J; bases unmatched to any gene: 6. There are 14 residues in the CDR3. CDR1 is SGHNT, CDR2 YYREEE, per germline (reference sequence). CDR3 nucleotide sequence: TGTGCCAGCAGCGCCTCAGGGGGCGGCTATGGCTACACCTTC. Its translation is CASSASGGGYGYTF.

The chain uses TRBV7-9 and TRBJ2-7; D possibly corresponds to TRBD2 (6 bases). The CDR3 is made up of 13 amino acids. Looked up from germline, CDR1 is SEHNR and CDR2 is FQNEAQ (reference sequence). Trimming cost V 5 bases and J 2 bases, with 10 bases left between them. CDR3 coding DNA: TGTGCCAGCAGCCGGGACTCCGCCTACGAGCAGTACTTC. This encodes CASSRDSAYEQYF.

The chain employs TRBV9 and TRBJ2-1, with 8 bases identical to TRBD2. The CDR3 sequence is 14 residues long. J was trimmed by 8 bases and V by 2 bases; bases with no gene match: 6. Per germline, CDR1 SGDLS and CDR2 YYNGEE. CDR3 DNA sequence: TGTGCCAGCAGCGTGGTAAGCGGGAGCGATGAGCAGTTCTTC. It is translated as CASSVVSGSDEQFF.

This clone has a single count. The chain combines TRBV15 with TRBJ2-7; 7 nucleotides line up with TRBD1. V was clipped by 5 bases and J by 1 base; unmatched bases: 8. The CDR3 contains 15 residues. Germline CDR1 reads LNHNV; CDR2 reads YYDKDF (reference sequence). CDR3: CATSAPTGESYEQYF. The CDR3, as DNA: TGTGCCACCAGCGCTCCCACAGGGGAGTCCTACGAGCAGTACTTC.

V gene TRBV10-1 combines with J gene TRBJ2-3; TRBD2 is a possible D gene (6 bases). V lost 2 bases to trimming and J lost 0 bases, with 12 bases between them. Germline CDR1 reads WNHNN; CDR2 reads SYGVQD (reference sequence). The CDR3 is 16 amino acids. As DNA, the CDR3 is TGCGCCAGCAGTGAGACCGGCGGGGCTAGCACAGATACGCAGTATTTT. Its translation: CASSETGGASTDTQYF.

The chain links TRBV21-1 to TRBJ2-3; the table's D call TRBD1 went unverified against the DNA. TRBV21-1 constitutes a pseudogene. CDR3 length equals 18 residues. The CDR3 loop is CASSPPPREGVYTDTQYF. The CDR3 DNA reads TGTGCCAGCAGCCCCCCTCCCCGCGAAGGGGTGTATACAGATACGCAGTATTTT.

This clone was seen more than once but under ten times. The CDR3 loop is CSVGVDVGGTQYF. CDR3 nucleotide sequence: TGCAGCGTTGGAGTTGATGTCGGAGGGACCCAGTACTTC. This rearrangement joins TRBV29-1 to TRBJ2-5; perhaps TRBD2 as D (5 bases). The ends were cut back, 4 bases at V and 7 bases at J, with 16 bases in the middle. CDR1 and CDR2 (germline): SQVTM, ANQGSEA. The CDR3 is 13 residues long.

This clone was found once. The rearrangement uses TRBV30 and TRBJ2-5; TRBD1 matches 7 bases. The J call is in doubt because the DNA end fits TRBJ2-7 better. CDR1 GTSNPN and CDR2 SVGIG come from the germline V gene (reference sequence). The CDR3 contains 13 residues. The CDR3 region has the DNA TGTGCCCTAATGACAGGGATGTCCTACGAGCAGTACTTC. This codes for CALMTGMSYEQYF.

The gene calls are TRBV28 and TRBJ2-7; D is undetermined. V shed 3 bases and J shed 3 bases, with 15 bases lying between them. The CDR3 consists of 15 residues. Germline CDR1 MDHEN, CDR2 SYDVKM. The CDR3 bases are TGTGCCAGCAGTTTCCGAATGGCCCAGTTCTACGAGCAGTACTTC. Translation gives CASSFRMAQFYEQYF.

The chain joins TRBV12-2 to TRBJ2-2; the DNA was not used to check the table's D call, TRBD1. TRBV12-2 is deemed a pseudogene. CDR3 length: 22 residues. CDR3 sequence reads: CASRLVLWTGSGTPTDTGELFF. CDR3 nucleotide sequence: TGTGCAAGTCGCTTAGTACTCTGGACAGGGAGTGGGACACCAACGGACACCGGGGAGCTGTTTTTT.

The chain uses TRBV7-8 and TRBJ2-1, with 9 bases aligning to TRBD1. CDR3 length equals 18 residues. V was clipped by 1 base and J by 3 bases; unmatched bases: 10. Germline CDR1 is SGHVS and CDR2 is FQNEAQ. The CDR3 nucleotides are TGTGCCAGCAGCTTAGAGGGTTTTGGGGGACAGGGCTACAATGAGCAGTTCTTC. It yields the protein CASSLEGFGGQGYNEQFF.

The genes are TRBV6-5 and TRBJ1-1, with D tentatively TRBD1 (6 bases). The CDR3 covers 14 residues. V gave up 4 bases and J gave up 1 base, with 10 bases separating them. The V gene's germline CDR1 is MNHEY and CDR2 SVGAGI. The DNA of the CDR3 is TGTGCCAGCAGTTCCAGGGGCGCGAACACTGAAGCTTTCTTT. This sequence encodes CASSSRGANTEAFF.

This chain links TRBV12-5 with TRBJ2-5, with D perhaps TRBD1 (5 bases). Deletions cut 4 bases from V and 1 base from J, with 13 bases between. This CDR3 is 15 amino acids long. Per germline, CDR1 LGHNT and CDR2 FRNRAP. CDR3 region: CASGSAGLIQETQYF. The CDR3 region has the DNA TGTGCTAGTGGTTCGGCAGGGTTGATCCAAGAGACCCAGTACTTC.

CDR3 bases: TGCGCCAGCAGCCAAGATCCGAGTAGCGGGAACGAGCAGTACTTC. It specifies CASSQDPSSGNEQYF. The chain combines TRBV4-1 with TRBJ2-7, with 8 bases fitting TRBD2. The CDR3 length is 15 residues. V gave up 0 bases and J gave up 5 bases; unmatched junction bases: 6. Germline CDR1 reads MGHRA; CDR2 reads YSYEKL.

The V gene is TRBV5-6, the J gene TRBJ2-1; TRBD2 matches at 7 bases. The germline gives CDR1 SGHDT, CDR2 YYEEEE. Losses at the gene ends were 4 bases for V and 1 base for J; bases not matched to a gene: 11. This CDR3 has 17 residues. The CDR3 here is CASSKEREGRSYNEQFF. In DNA, the CDR3 is TGTGCCAGCAGCAAAGAAAGGGAGGGTCGGTCCTACAATGAGCAGTTCTTC.